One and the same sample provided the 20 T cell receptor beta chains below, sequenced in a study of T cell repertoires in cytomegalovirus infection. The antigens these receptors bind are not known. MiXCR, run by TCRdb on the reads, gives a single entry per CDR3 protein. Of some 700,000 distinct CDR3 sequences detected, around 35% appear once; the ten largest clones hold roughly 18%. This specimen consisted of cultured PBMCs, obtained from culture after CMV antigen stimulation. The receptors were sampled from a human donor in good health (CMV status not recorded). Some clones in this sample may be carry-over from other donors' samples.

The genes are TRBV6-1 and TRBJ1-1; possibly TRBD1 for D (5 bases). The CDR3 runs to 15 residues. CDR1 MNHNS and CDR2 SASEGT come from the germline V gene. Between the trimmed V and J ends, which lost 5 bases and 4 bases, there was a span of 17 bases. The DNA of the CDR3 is TGTGCCAGCAGTTACGGCGACAGATTGTCCACTGAAGCTTTCTTT. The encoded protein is CASSYGDRLSTEAFF.

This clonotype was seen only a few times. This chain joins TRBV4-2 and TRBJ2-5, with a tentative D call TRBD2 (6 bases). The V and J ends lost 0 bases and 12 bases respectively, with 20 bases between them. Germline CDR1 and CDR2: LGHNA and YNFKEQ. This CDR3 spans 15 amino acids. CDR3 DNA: TGTGCCAGCAGCCAAGATTTGGTCCGTGGGGAGGTGAAGTACTTC. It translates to CASSQDLVRGEVKYF.

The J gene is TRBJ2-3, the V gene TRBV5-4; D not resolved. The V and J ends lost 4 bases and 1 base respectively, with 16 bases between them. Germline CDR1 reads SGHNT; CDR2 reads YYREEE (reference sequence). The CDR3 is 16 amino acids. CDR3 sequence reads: CASSGPLGNGTDTQYF. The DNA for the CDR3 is TGTGCCAGCAGCGGTCCTTTGGGGAATGGCACAGATACGCAGTATTTT.

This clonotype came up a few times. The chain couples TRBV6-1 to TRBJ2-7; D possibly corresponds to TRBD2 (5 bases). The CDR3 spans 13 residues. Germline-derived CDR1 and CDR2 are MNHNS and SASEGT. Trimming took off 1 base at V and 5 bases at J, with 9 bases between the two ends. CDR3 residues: CASSEVPGDEQYF. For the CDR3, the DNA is TGTGCCAGCAGTGAAGTACCCGGGGACGAGCAGTACTTC.

The CDR3 sequence: CASSQVHSSTNEKLFF. CDR3 DNA sequence: TGTGCCAGCAGCCAAGTCCACAGTTCAACTAATGAAAAACTGTTTTTT. This rearrangement joins TRBV4-2 to TRBJ1-4; the D is unclear. The germline V and J ends were trimmed by 1 base and 0 bases, with 9 bases remaining between them. Germline loops: CDR1 LGHNA, CDR2 YNFKEQ. This CDR3 has 16 amino acids.

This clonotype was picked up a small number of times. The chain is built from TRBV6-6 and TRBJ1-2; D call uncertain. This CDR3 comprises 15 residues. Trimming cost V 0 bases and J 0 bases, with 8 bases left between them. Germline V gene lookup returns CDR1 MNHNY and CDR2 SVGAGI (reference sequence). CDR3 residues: CASSYSGQANYGYTF. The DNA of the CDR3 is TGTGCCAGCAGTTACTCCGGTCAGGCTAACTATGGCTACACCTTC.

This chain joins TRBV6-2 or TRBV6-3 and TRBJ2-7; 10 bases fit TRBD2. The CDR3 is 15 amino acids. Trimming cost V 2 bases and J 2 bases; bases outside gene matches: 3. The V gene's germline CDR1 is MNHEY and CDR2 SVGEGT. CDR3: CASSYSSGGPYEQYF. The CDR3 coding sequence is TGTGCCAGCAGTTACAGTAGCGGGGGGCCCTACGAGCAGTACTTC.

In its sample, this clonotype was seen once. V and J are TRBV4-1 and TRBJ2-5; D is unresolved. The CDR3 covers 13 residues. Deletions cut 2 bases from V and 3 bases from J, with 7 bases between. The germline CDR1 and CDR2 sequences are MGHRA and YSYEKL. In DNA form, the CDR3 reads TGCGCCAGCAGCCAAATCGGAGAAGAGACCCAGTACTTC. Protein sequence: CASSQIGEETQYF.

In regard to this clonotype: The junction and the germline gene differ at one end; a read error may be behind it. DNA of the CDR3: TGCGCCACCAGTCGGATCAGTAGGGGCCTAGGATACGAGCAGTACTTC. Translating gives CATSRISRGLGYEQYF. The chain has TRBV10-2 and TRBJ2-7; D perhaps matches TRBD1 (5 bases). The V gene's germline CDR1 is WSHSY and CDR2 SAAADI. This CDR3 is 16 amino acids long.

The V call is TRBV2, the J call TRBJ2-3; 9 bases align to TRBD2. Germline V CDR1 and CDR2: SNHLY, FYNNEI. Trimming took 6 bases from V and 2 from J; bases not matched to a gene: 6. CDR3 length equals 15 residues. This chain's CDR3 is CASRSLAGITDTQYF. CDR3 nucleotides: TGTGCCAGCAGAAGTCTAGCGGGAATCACAGATACGCAGTATTTT.

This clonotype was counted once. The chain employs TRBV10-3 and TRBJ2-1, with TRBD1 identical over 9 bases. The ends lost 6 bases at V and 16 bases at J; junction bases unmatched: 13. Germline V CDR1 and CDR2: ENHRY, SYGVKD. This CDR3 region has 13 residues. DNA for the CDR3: TGTGCCATCAGATCATCCGGGACAGGGATGGAATTCTTC. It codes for CAIRSSGTGMEFF.

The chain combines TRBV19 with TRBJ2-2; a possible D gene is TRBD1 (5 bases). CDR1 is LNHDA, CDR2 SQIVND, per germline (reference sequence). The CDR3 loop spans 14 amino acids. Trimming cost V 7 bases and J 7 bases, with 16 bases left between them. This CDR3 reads CASTLGASDGELFF. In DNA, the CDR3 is TGTGCCAGTACCCTAGGGGCATCTGACGGGGAGCTGTTTTTT. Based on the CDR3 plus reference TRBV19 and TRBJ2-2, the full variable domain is DGGITQSPKYLFRKEGQNVTLSCEQNLNHDAMYWYRQDPGQGLRLIYYSQIVNDFQKGDIAEGYSVSREKKESFPLTVTSAQKNPTAFYLCASTLGASDGELFFGEGSRLTVL.

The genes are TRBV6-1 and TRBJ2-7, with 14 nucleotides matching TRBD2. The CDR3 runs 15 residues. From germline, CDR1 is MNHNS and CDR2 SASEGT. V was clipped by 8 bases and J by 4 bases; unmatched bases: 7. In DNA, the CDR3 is TGTGCCAGCGGTAGACTAGCGGGGGGGGATTACGAGCAGTACTTC. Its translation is CASGRLAGGDYEQYF.

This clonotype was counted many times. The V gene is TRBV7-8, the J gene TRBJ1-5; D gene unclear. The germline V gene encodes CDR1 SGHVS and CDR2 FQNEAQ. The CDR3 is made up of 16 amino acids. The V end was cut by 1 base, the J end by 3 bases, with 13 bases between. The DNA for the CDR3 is TGTGCCAGCAGCTTAGGGGAACGCGGTATCAATCAGCCCCAGCATTTT. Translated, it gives CASSLGERGINQPQHF.

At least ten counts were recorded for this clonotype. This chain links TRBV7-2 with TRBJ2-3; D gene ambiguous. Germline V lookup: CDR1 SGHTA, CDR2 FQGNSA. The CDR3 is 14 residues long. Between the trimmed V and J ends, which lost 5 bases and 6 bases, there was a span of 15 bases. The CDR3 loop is CASSQNPRPDTQYF. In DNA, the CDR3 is TGTGCCAGCAGCCAAAACCCGCGTCCGGATACGCAGTATTTT. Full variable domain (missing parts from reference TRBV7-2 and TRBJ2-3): GAGVSQSPSNKVTEKGKDVELRCDPISGHTALYWYRQSLGQGLEFLIYFQGNSAPDKSGLPSDRFSAERTGGSVSTLTIQRTQQEDSAVYLCASSQNPRPDTQYFGPGTRLTVL.

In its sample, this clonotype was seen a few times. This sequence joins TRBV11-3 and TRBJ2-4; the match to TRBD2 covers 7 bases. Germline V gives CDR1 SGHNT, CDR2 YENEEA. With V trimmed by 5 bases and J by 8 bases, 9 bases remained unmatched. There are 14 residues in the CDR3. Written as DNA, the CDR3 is TGTGCCAGCAGCCCCCCCGGGAGGTCAGACATTCAGTACTTC. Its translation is CASSPPGRSDIQYF.

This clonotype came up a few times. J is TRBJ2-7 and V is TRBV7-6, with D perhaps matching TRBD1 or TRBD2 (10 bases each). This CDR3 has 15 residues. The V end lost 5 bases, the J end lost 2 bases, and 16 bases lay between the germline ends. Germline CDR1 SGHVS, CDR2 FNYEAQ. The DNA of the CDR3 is TGTGCCAGCAGCACTAGCGGGACAGGGGCCTACGAGCAGTACTTC. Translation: CASSTSGTGAYEQYF. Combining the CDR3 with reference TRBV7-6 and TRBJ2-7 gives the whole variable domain GAGVSQSPRYKVTKRGQDVALRCDPISGHVSLYWYRQALGQGPEFLTYFNYEAQQDKSGLPNDRFSAERPEGSISTLTIQRTEQRDSAMYRCASSTSGTGAYEQYFGPGTRLTVT.

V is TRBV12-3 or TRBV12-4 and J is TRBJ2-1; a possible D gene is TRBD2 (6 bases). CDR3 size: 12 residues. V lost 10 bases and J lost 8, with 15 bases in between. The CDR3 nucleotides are TGTGCCAACACCTTCGGGGGAGATGAGCAGTTCTTC. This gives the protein CANTFGGDEQFF.

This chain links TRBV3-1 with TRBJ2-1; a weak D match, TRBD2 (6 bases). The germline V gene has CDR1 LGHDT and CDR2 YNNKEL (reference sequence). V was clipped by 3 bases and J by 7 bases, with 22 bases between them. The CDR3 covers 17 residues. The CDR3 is CASSQAAPGARVNEQFF. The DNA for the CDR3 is TGTGCCAGCAGCCAGGCAGCTCCGGGAGCAAGGGTAAATGAGCAGTTCTTC.

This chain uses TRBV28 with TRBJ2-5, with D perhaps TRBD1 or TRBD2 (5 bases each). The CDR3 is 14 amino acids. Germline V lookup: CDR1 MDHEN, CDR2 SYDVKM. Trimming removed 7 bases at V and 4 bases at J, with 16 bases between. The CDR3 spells CASTDSGARETQYF. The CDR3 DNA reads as TGTGCCAGCACTGACTCCGGGGCCCGAGAGACCCAGTACTTC.